One T cell receptor beta chain is described in this entry. The PCR used 60 Vbeta and 13 Jbeta primers. Repertoires were generated with immunoSEQ multiplex PCR, while TCRdb's copy carries only in-frame clones and drops some. The sample yields about 150,000 clones, around 74% seen once. The V gene lost 0 bases and the J gene lost 1 base, with 14 bases spanning the gap. CDR3 length: 16 amino acids. In germline, CDR1 is SGHRS, CDR2 YFSETQ. The source of the sample is a study of cytomegalovirus exposure and HLA in healthy donors. The rearrangement links TRBV5-1 to TRBJ2-7; TRBD1 is a possible D gene (5 bases). The sample comprised PBMCs. The TCR originated in a man younger than 35 in good health and CMV-seronegative. CDR3 bases: TGCGCCAGCAGCTTGGCAGCAGGGCCGGTTTCCTACGAGCAGTACTTC. Residues: CASSLAAGPVSYEQYF.